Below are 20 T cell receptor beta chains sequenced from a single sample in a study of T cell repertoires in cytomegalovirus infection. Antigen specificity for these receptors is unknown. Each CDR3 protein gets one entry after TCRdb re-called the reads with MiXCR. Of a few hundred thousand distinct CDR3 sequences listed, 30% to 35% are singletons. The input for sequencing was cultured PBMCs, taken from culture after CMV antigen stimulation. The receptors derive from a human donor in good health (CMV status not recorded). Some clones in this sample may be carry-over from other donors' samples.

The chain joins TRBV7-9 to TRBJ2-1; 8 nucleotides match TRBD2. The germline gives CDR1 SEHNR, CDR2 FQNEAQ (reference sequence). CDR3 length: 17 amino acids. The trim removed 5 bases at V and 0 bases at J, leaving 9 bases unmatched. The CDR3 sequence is CASSNLGLGISYNEQFF. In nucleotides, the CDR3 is TGTGCCAGCAGCAACCTGGGACTAGGGATCTCCTACAATGAGCAGTTCTTC.

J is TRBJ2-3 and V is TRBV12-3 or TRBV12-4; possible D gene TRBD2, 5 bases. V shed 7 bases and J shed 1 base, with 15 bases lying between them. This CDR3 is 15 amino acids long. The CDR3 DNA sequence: TGTGCCAGCACCAGAAGCGGCGGCGGCACAGATACGCAGTATTTT. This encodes CASTRSGGGTDTQYF.

The CDR3 nucleotides read TGTGCCAGTAATCCTAGCGGGGAGGGTCAGCAGTTCTTC. Protein sequence: CASNPSGEGQQFF. The gene calls are TRBV19 and TRBJ2-1, with TRBD2 matching over 9 bases. Germline-derived CDR1 and CDR2 are LNHDA and SQIVND (reference sequence). The CDR3 is 13 residues long. Trimming removed 7 bases from V and 11 bases from J; junction bases left unmatched: 9. Full variable domain (missing parts from reference TRBV19 and TRBJ2-1): DGGITQSPKYLFRKEGQNVTLSCEQNLNHDAMYWYRQDPGQGLRLIYYSQIVNDFQKGDIAEGYSVSREKKESFPLTVTSAQKNPTAFYLCASNPSGEGQQFFGPGTRLTVL.

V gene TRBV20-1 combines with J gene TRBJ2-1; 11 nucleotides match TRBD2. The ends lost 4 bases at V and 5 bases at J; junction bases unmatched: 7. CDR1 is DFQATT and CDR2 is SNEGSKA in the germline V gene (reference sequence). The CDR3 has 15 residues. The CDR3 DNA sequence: TGCAGTGCTAACCAACGACTAGCGGGAAACAATGAGCAGTTCTTC. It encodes CSANQRLAGNNEQFF.

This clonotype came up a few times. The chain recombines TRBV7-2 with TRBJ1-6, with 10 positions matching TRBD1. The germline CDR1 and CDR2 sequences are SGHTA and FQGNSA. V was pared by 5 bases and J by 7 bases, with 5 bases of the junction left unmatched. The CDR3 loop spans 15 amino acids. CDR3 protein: CASSPGTGENSPLHF. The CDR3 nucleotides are TGTGCCAGCAGCCCCGGGACAGGGGAAAATTCACCCCTCCACTTT. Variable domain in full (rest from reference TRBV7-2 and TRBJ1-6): GAGVSQSPSNKVTEKGKDVELRCDPISGHTALYWYRQSLGQGLEFLIYFQGNSAPDKSGLPSDRFSAERTGGSVSTLTIQRTQQEDSAVYLCASSPGTGENSPLHFGNGTRLTVT.

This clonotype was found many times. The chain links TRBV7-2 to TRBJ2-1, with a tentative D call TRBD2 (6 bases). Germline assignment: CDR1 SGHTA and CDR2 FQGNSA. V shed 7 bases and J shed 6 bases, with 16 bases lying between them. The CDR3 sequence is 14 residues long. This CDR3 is CASTLGGSPNEQFF. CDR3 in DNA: TGTGCCAGCACCCTGGGGGGTTCCCCCAATGAGCAGTTCTTC.

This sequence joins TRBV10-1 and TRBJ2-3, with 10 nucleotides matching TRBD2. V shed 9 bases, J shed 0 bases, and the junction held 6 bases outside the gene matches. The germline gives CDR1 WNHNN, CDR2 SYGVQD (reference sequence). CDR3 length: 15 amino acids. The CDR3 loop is CARPGTSASTDTQYF. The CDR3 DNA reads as TGCGCCAGACCCGGGACTAGCGCTAGCACAGATACGCAGTATTTT.

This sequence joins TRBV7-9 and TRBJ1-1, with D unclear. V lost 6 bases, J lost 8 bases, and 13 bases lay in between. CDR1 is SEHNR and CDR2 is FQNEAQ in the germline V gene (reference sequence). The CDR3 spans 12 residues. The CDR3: CASRASSTEAFF. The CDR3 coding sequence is TGTGCCAGCAGAGCTAGCAGCACCGAAGCTTTCTTT.

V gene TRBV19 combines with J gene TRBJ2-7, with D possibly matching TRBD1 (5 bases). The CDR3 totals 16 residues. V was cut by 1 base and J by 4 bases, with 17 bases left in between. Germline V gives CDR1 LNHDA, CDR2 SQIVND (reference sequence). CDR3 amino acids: CASSIGWYPQGYEQYV. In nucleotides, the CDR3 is TGTGCCAGTAGTATAGGTTGGTACCCGCAGGGTTACGAGCAGTACGTC.

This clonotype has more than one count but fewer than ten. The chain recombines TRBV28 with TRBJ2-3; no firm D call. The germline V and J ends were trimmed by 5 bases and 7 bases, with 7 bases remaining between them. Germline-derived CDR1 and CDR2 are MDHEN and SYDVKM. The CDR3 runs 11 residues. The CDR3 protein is CASSTPYTQYF. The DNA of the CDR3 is TGTGCCAGCAGTACCCCTTATACGCAGTATTTT.

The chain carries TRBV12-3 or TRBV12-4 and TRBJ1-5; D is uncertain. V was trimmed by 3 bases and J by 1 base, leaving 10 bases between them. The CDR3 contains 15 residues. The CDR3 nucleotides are TGTGCCAGCAGTTTCGAGGGCTTGAGCAATCAGCCCCAGCATTTT. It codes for CASSFEGLSNQPQHF.

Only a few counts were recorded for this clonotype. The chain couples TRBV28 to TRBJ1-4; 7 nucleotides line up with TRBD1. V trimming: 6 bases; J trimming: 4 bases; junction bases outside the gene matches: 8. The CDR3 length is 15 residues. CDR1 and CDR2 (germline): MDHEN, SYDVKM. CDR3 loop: CASRGWGQLNEKLFF. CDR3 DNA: TGTGCCAGCAGGGGTTGGGGACAGCTTAATGAAAAACTGTTTTTT.

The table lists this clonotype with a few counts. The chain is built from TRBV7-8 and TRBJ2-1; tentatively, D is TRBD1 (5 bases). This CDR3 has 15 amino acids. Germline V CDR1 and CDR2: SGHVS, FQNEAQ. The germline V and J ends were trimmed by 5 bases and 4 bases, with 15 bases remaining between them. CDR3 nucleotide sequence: TGTGCCAGCAGCCCGCCCAGACAGCTTTACAATGAGCAGTTCTTC. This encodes CASSPPRQLYNEQFF.

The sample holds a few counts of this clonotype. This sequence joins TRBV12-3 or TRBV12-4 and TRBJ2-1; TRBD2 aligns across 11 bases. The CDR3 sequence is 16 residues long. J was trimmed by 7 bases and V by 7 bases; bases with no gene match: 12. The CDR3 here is CASTSWASGRINEQFF. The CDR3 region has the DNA TGTGCCAGCACGAGCTGGGCTAGCGGGAGGATTAATGAGCAGTTCTTC.

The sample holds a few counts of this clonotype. The CDR3 loop reads CASSLLDGSNQPQHF. CDR3 nucleotide sequence: TGTGCCAGCAGCTTGCTGGACGGTAGCAATCAGCCCCAGCATTTT. The V and J genes are TRBV7-9 and TRBJ1-5, with D uncertain. Germline-derived CDR1 and CDR2 are SEHNR and FQNEAQ (reference sequence). Trimming took off 3 bases at V and 0 bases at J, with 9 bases between the two ends. The CDR3 consists of 15 residues.

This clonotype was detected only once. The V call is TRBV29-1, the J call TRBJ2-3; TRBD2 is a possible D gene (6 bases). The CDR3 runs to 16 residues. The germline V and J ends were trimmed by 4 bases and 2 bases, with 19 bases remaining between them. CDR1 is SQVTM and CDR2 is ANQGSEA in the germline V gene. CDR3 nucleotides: TGCAGCGTTGTGGAAGGATCCGGAGGGATCACAGATACGCAGTATTTT. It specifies CSVVEGSGGITDTQYF.

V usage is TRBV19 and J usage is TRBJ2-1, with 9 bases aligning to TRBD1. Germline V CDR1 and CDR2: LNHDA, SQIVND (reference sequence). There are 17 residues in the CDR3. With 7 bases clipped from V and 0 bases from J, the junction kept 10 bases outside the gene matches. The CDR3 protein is CASTSGQGTGSYNEQFF. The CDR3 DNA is TGTGCCAGTACGTCCGGACAGGGGACCGGCTCCTACAATGAGCAGTTCTTC.

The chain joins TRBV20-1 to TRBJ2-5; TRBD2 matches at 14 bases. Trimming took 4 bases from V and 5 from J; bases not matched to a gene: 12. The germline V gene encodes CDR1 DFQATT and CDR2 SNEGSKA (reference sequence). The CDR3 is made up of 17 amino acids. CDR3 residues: CSAKHGTSGRRCETQYF. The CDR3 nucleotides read TGCAGTGCTAAACACGGGACTAGCGGGAGACGTTGTGAGACCCAGTACTTC.

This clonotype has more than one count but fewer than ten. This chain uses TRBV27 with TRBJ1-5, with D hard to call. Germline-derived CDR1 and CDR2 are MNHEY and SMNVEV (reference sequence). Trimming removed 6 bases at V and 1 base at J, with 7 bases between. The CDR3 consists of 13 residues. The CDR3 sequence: CASRGRSNQPQHF. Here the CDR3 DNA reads TGTGCCAGCAGAGGACGGAGCAATCAGCCCCAGCATTTT.

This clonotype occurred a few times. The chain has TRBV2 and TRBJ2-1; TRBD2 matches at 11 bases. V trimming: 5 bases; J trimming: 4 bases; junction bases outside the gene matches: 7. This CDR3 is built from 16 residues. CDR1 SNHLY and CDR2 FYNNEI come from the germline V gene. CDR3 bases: TGTGCCAGCAGTCAACGACTAGCGGGGAATTACAATGAGCAGTTCTTC. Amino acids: CASSQRLAGNYNEQFF.